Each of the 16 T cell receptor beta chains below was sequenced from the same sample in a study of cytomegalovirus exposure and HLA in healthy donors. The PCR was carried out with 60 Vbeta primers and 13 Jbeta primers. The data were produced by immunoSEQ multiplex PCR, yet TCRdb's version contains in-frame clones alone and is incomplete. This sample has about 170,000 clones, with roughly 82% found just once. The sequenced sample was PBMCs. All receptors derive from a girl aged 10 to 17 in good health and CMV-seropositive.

CDR3 loop: CASTDSFYGYTF. The CDR3, as DNA: TGCGCCAGCACGGACAGTTTCTATGGCTACACCTTC. V usage is TRBV5-1 and J usage is TRBJ1-2, with a weak D call TRBD1 (6 bases). Germline CDR1 is SGHRS and CDR2 is YFSETQ. Trimming pared 6 bases from V and 4 bases from J, leaving 10 bases between. The CDR3 covers 12 residues.

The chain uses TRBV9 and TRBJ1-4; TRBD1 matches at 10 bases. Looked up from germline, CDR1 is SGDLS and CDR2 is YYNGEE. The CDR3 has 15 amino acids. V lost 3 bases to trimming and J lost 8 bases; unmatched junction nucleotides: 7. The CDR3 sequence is CASSAGDRGWEKLFF. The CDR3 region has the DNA TGTGCCAGCAGCGCCGGGGACAGGGGATGGGAAAAACTGTTTTTT.

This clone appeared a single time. The CDR3 spells CASSPPAGFYSNQPQHF. DNA for the CDR3: TGTGCCAGCAGCCCCCCGGCAGGATTTTATAGCAATCAGCCCCAGCATTTT. The chain recombines TRBV28 with TRBJ1-5; D remains ambiguous. This CDR3 has 17 amino acids. The V and J ends lost 6 bases and 0 bases respectively, with 18 bases between them. Germline V CDR1 and CDR2: MDHEN, SYDVKM. The full variable domain, its missing parts supplied by reference TRBV28 and TRBJ1-5, is DVKVTQSSRYLVKRTGEKVFLECVQDMDHENMFWYRQDPGLGLRLIYFSYDVKMKEKGDIPEGYSVSREKKERFSLILESASTNQTSMYLCASSPPAGFYSNQPQHFGDGTRLSIL.

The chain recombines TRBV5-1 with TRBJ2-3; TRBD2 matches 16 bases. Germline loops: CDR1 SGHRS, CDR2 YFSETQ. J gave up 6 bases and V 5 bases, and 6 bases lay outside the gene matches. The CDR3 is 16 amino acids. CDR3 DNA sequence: TGCGCCAGCAGTCCGGGACTAGCGGGGGGGCAGGATACGCAGTATTTT. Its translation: CASSPGLAGGQDTQYF.

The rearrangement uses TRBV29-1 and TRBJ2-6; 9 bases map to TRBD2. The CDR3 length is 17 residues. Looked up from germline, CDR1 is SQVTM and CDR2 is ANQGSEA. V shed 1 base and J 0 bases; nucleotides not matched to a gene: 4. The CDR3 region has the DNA TGCAGCGTTGAAGGCGGGGGGGCCCTCTCTGGGGCCAACGTCCTGACTTTC. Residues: CSVEGGGALSGANVLTF.

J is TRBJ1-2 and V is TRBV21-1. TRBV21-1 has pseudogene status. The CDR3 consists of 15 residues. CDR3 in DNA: TGTGCCAGCAGCAGAGGGCAGGATGATCATTATGGCTACACCTTC. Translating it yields CASSRGQDDHYGYTF.

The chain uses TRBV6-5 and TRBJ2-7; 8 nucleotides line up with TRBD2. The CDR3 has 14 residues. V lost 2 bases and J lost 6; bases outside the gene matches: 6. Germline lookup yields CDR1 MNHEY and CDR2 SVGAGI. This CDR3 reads CASSYGAGGGEQYF. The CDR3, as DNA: TGTGCCAGCAGTTACGGGGCGGGAGGTGGCGAGCAGTACTTC.

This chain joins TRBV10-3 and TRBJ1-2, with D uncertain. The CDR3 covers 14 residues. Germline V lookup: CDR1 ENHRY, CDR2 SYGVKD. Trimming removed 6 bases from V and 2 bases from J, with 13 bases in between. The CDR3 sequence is CAISPRGENYGYTF. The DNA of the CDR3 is TGTGCCATCAGCCCCCGGGGTGAGAACTATGGCTACACCTTC.

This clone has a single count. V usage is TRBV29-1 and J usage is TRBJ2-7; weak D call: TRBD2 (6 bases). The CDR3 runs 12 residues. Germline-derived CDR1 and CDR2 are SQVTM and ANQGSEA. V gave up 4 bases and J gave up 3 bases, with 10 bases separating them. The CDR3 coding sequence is TGCAGCGTTGCCCCGCGGGGCTACGAGCAGTACTTC. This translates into CSVAPRGYEQYF.

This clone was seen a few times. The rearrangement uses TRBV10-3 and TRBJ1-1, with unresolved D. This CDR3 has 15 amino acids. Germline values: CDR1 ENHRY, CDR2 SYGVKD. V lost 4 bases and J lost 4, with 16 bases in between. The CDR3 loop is CAISASRGEGTEAFF. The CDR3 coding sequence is TGTGCCATCAGTGCGTCACGGGGAGAGGGCACTGAAGCTTTCTTT.

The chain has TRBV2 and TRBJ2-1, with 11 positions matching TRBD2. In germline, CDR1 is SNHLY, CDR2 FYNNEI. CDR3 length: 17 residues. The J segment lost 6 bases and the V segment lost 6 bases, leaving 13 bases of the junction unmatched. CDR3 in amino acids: CASRTRLAGGLLNEQFF. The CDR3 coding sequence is TGTGCCAGCAGGACACGGCTAGCGGGGGGCCTCCTCAATGAGCAGTTCTTC.

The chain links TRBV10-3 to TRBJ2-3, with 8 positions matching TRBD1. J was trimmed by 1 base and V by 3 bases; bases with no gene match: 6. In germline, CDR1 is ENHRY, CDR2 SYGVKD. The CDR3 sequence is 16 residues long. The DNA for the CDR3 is TGTGCCATCAGTGATAAGGACAGGGTGGGCACAGATACGCAGTATTTT. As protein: CAISDKDRVGTDTQYF.

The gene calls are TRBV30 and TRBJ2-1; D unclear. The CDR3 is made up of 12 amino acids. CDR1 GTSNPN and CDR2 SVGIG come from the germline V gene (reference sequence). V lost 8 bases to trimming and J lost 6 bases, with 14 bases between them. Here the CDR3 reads CAHARFGNEQFF. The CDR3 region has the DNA TGTGCCCACGCGAGGTTTGGCAATGAGCAGTTCTTC. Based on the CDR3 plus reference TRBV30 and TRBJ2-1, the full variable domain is SQTIHQWPATLVQPVGSPLSLECTVEGTSNPNLYWYRQAAGRGLQLLFYSVGIGQISSEVPQNLSASRPQDRQFILSSKKLLLSDSGFYLCAHARFGNEQFFGPGTRLTVL.

CDR3 DNA sequence: TGTGCCAGCAGCGTTCTTAGCGGGGGGGCAGGAAATGAGCAGTTCTTC. Its protein is CASSVLSGGAGNEQFF. The chain is built from TRBV9 and TRBJ2-1; 11 nucleotides align to TRBD2. Trimming cost V 2 bases and J 7 bases; bases outside gene matches: 8. Germline-derived CDR1 and CDR2 are SGDLS and YYNGEE. The CDR3 has 16 residues. Based on the CDR3 plus reference TRBV9 and TRBJ2-1, the full variable domain is DSGVTQTPKHLITATGQRVTLRCSPRSGDLSVYWYQQSLDQGLQFLIQYYNGEERAKGNILERFSAQQFPDLHSELNLSSLELGDSALYFCASSVLSGGAGNEQFFGPGTRLTVL.

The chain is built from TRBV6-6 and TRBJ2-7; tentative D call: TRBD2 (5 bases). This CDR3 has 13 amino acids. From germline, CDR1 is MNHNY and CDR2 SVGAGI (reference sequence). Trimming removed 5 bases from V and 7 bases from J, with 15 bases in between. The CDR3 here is CASSLGPSGEQYF. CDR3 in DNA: TGTGCCAGCAGTCTCGGACCTTCGGGAGAGCAGTACTTC.

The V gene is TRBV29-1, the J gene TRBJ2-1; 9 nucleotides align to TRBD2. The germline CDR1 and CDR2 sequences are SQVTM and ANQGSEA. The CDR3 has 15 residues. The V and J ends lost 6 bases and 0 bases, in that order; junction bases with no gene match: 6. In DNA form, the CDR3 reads TGCAGCGTAACAACTAGCGGGCGCTCCTACAATGAGCAGTTCTTC. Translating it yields CSVTTSGRSYNEQFF.